This TCR beta chain was found in a study of blood T cells in healthy people across ages. A second PCR of about 6 to 11 cycles used a sample-barcoded 5' primer and a J-beta primer mix. A single record per CDR3 protein comes from TCRdb applying MiXCR to the 5' RACE reads. The sample contains around 990,000 distinct CDR3 sequences, approximately 25% of which appear only once. The CDR3 has 13 residues. Germline CDR1 is SGDLS and CDR2 is YYNGEE. The V gene end was trimmed by 8 bases and the J gene end by 3 bases; junction bases not matched to a gene: 3. This sample also belongs to another study, concerning T cells of mothers and their children.

The chain has TRBV9 and TRBJ2-1; TRBD2 matches 9 bases. The sequence came from a girl between 2 and 10 years old in good health. The sample taken for sequencing was blood. CDR3 sequence reads: CASAGGSYNEQFF. For the CDR3, the DNA is TGTGCCAGTGCGGGGGGGAGCTACAATGAGCAGTTCTTC.